The 5 T cell receptor beta chains given below trace back to one sample, sequenced in a study of T-cell reconstitution after alpha-beta-depleted transplantation in children. A library of TCRbeta sequences, prepared with unique molecular identifiers, was generated. TCRdb ran MiXCR on the PCR reads and lists one entry per CDR3 protein. The table includes roughly 490,000 distinct CDR3 sequences, approximately 10% detected once. Material: PBMCs, mostly from graft donor cells, obtained 180 days after TCRalphabeta/CD19-depleted stem cell transplant. These TCRs come from a female patient aged 2 to 10 who had a stem cell transplant for aplastic anemia, so the T cells may come from the graft donor.

Comment on this clonotype: A much larger clone differs by one base, so this may be a read error. The rearrangement joins TRBV9 to TRBJ2-1, with TRBD2 identical over 8 bases. This CDR3 region has 15 residues. J was trimmed by 7 bases and V by 1 base; bases with no gene match: 7. Per germline, CDR1 SGDLS and CDR2 YYNGEE. As DNA, the CDR3 is TGTGCCAGCAGCGTACTTAGCGGGACCTTGAATGAGCAGTTCTTC. Residues: CASSVLSGTLNEQFF.

The V gene is TRBV12-3 or TRBV12-4, the J gene TRBJ2-7; 7 bases line up with TRBD2. The V gene end was trimmed by 6 bases and the J gene end by 2 bases; junction bases not matched to a gene: 10. The CDR3 contains 15 residues. CDR3 loop: CASSPGGGDPYEQYF. DNA for the CDR3: TGTGCCAGCAGCCCCGGGGGAGGGGACCCCTACGAGCAGTACTTC.

This clonotype was seen ten or more times. The chain combines TRBV25-1 with TRBJ1-2, with D perhaps TRBD1 (5 bases). CDR1 and CDR2 (germline): MGHDK, SYGVNS. V dropped 9 bases and J dropped 4 bases, with 18 bases sitting between them. The CDR3 loop spans 14 amino acids. The CDR3 sequence: CASRDSLSAYGYTF. The CDR3 nucleotides read TGTGCCAGTAGGGACTCCCTGAGCGCCTATGGCTACACCTTC.

V and J are TRBV4-3 and TRBJ2-5; D is ambiguous. Germline V gene lookup returns CDR1 LGHNA and CDR2 YSLEER. V was cut by 0 bases and J by 1 base, with 6 bases left in between. CDR3 size: 14 residues. CDR3: CASSQDLFQETQYF. CDR3 DNA: TGCGCCAGCAGCCAAGATTTATTCCAAGAGACCCAGTACTTC.

The chain has TRBV2 and TRBJ1-5, with 7 bases matching TRBD1. Losses at the gene ends were 4 bases for V and 13 bases for J; bases not matched to a gene: 7. CDR3 length equals 12 residues. Germline loops: CDR1 SNHLY, CDR2 FYNNEI. This CDR3 is CASSVDADRQHF. CDR3 DNA: TGTGCCAGCAGTGTAGACGCGGACAGGCAGCATTTT.